The entry that follows covers one T cell receptor beta chain sequence. Its target is unknown. Adult Caucasians living in Nashville, Tennessee made up all of the donors. The sample originates from a study of shared clonotypes between healthy human individuals. Clones were sequenced by immunoSEQ multiplex PCR, and TCRdb holds only the in-frame ones, with some missing. The repertoire holds about 2.4 million clones, approximately 92% seen once, with 0.11% to 0.15% in the top ten. V lost 4 bases, J lost 4 bases, and 11 bases lay in between. Per the germline V gene, CDR1 is SGHRS and CDR2 is YFSETQ. The CDR3 extends over 13 amino acids. General observations from the study: Clonotype sharing across several donors was observed for around 5% of naive CD4 clonotypes. In the sorted subsets, rarefaction showed sequencing was incomplete despite large depth.

The sequenced material came from naive CD4+ T cells sorted from blood. Subset denoted: CD45RA+ positively selected. The sequence derives from a man younger than 30 in good health. The chain joins TRBV5-1 to TRBJ2-5, with a tentative D call TRBD1 (6 bases). The CDR3 region is CASSPWTAETQYF. The CDR3 DNA follows: TGCGCCAGCAGCCCCTGGACAGCAGAGACCCAGTACTTC.